These 29 T cell receptor beta chains came from one sample sequenced in a study of beta chain features in type 1 diabetes. General observations from the study: In all four CD4+ subsets, TCRB CDR3 length was significantly, moderately reduced in type 1 diabetes.

These TCRs' antigens remain unknown. The investigators reverse transcribed all of the isolated RNA, so they sequenced expressed TCRB transcripts. TCRdb's copy holds only in-frame clones and misses some; the assay was immunoSEQ multiplex PCR. Among 600,000 or so clones, 9.5% to 15% were seen once, and the ten largest hold approximately 0.11%. Source material: naive CD4+ T cells from blood. Receptor source: a man aged 25 to 40 with type 1 diabetes.

CDR3 sequence (DNA): TGTGCCAGCAGCTTAAGGCAGGGTAGCACAGATACGCAGTATTTT. Residues: CASSLRQGSTDTQYF. The rearrangement uses TRBV7-2 and TRBJ2-3, with D perhaps matching TRBD1 (5 bases). With 2 bases removed from V and 0 bases from J, the gap between germline ends came to 9 bases. Per the germline V gene, CDR1 is SGHTA and CDR2 is FQGNSA. The CDR3 covers 15 residues.

This chain connects TRBV5-1 to TRBJ2-7, with TRBD2 matching 10 bases. The V gene end was trimmed by 3 bases and the J gene end by 2 bases; junction bases not matched to a gene: 5. The CDR3 length is 15 residues. Germline assignment: CDR1 SGHRS and CDR2 YFSETQ. CDR3 DNA sequence: TGCGCCAGCAGCTCCCTAGCGGGGGAGACCTACGAGCAGTACTTC. Its translation is CASSSLAGETYEQYF.

The chain is built from TRBV27 and TRBJ1-2, with D perhaps matching TRBD1 (5 bases). In germline, CDR1 is MNHEY, CDR2 SMNVEV (reference sequence). Trimming pared 3 bases from V and 0 bases from J, leaving 11 bases between. This CDR3 has 15 amino acids. CDR3 in amino acids: CASSFRRQSNYGYTF. The CDR3 DNA reads TGTGCCAGCAGTTTCCGCAGACAGTCTAACTATGGCTACACCTTC.

The chain recombines TRBV4-1 with TRBJ2-1, with TRBD2 matching 11 bases. CDR3 length equals 18 residues. Trimming at V came to 0 bases and at J to 5 bases, leaving 9 bases not matched to a gene. CDR1 and CDR2 (germline): MGHRA, YSYEKL. The CDR3 loop reads CASSQDFSLAGGHNEQFF. For the CDR3, the DNA is TGCGCCAGCAGCCAAGACTTCTCCCTAGCGGGGGGTCACAATGAGCAGTTCTTC.

The sample holds a few counts of this clone. The V and J genes are TRBV25-1 and TRBJ2-5, with a possible D match to TRBD2 (6 bases). Trimming shortened V by 3 bases and J by 2 bases, and 13 bases separated the two germline ends. CDR1 is MGHDK, CDR2 SYGVNS, per germline. CDR3 size: 15 residues. In DNA, the CDR3 is TGTGCCAGCAGTGATTTAGGAGGGCGGCAAGAGACCCAGTACTTC. Translation: CASSDLGGRQETQYF.

CDR3 sequence reads: CAGQGRENTEAFF. CDR3 DNA sequence: TGTGCCGGCCAGGGCAGGGAGAACACTGAAGCTTTCTTT. The gene calls are TRBV10-3 and TRBJ1-1; possibly TRBD1 for D (5 bases). There are 13 residues in the CDR3. Germline assignment: CDR1 ENHRY and CDR2 SYGVKD. V was cut by 11 bases and J by 1 base, with 14 bases left in between.

This clone was observed a handful of times. The chain recombines TRBV25-1 with TRBJ1-1; 7 bases align to TRBD1. The junction had 6 bases not matched to a gene; V was cut back by 4 bases and J by 4 bases. CDR1 is MGHDK, CDR2 SYGVNS, per germline. The CDR3 is 14 amino acids. CDR3 nucleotide sequence: TGTGCCAGCAGTGGCAGGGGGTGGGGCACTGAAGCTTTCTTT. Translated, it gives CASSGRGWGTEAFF.

The chain recombines TRBV10-3 with TRBJ1-2, with D unclear. The V end lost 11 bases, the J end lost 4 bases, and 17 bases lay between the germline ends. From germline, CDR1 is ENHRY and CDR2 SYGVKD. The length of the CDR3 is 13 residues. Here the CDR3 DNA reads TGTGCCGCCGGCCGCGAGGGCGGCTATGGCTACACCTTC. Translated, it gives CAAGREGGYGYTF.

The chain employs TRBV7-3 and TRBJ1-2, with no clear D. V was cut by 1 base and J by 2 bases, with 14 bases left in between. The CDR3 length is 16 residues. Germline CDR1 reads SGHTA; CDR2 reads FQGTGA. The CDR3 bases are TGTGCCAGCAGCTTAATGATTCCGGCTGAAAACTATGGCTACACCTTC. Translated: CASSLMIPAENYGYTF.

As to this clone: In the same sample, other DNA sequences code for this CDR3. The chain has TRBV6-6 and TRBJ1-5; no definite D call. Germline V CDR1 and CDR2: MNHNY, SVGAGI (reference sequence). The V gene lost 2 bases and the J gene lost 2 bases, with 4 bases spanning the gap. The length of the CDR3 is 13 residues. Here the CDR3 reads CASSYRGNQPQHF. The CDR3 DNA sequence: TGTGCCAGCAGTTACCGGGGCAATCAGCCCCAGCATTTT.

The CDR3 region is CAAGTGGANYGYTF. DNA of the CDR3: TGTGCCGCCGGGACAGGGGGCGCAAACTATGGCTACACCTTC. The rearrangement links TRBV28 to TRBJ1-2; 12 bases are a match to TRBD1. The germline gives CDR1 MDHEN, CDR2 SYDVKM. V was pared by 11 bases and J by 2 bases, with 6 bases of the junction left unmatched. The CDR3 is 14 residues long.

The table lists this clone with a few counts. The V gene is TRBV28, the J gene TRBJ2-7; 8 nucleotides agree with TRBD1. Trimming cost V 4 bases and J 6 bases; bases outside gene matches: 14. The germline gives CDR1 MDHEN, CDR2 SYDVKM. The CDR3 sequence is 16 residues long. CDR3 amino acids: CASSSPFDRGKFEQYF. As DNA, the CDR3 is TGTGCCAGCAGTTCCCCCTTCGACAGGGGAAAATTCGAGCAGTACTTC.

This clone was observed a handful of times. In DNA, the CDR3 is TGTGCCAGCAGCCTAAAGGGGGCGGGGGGTACCAGACCCTACGAGCAGTACTTC. Encoded protein: CASSLKGAGGTRPYEQYF. This sequence joins TRBV5-4 and TRBJ2-7; a possible D gene is TRBD2 (8 bases). The V gene's germline CDR1 is SGHNT and CDR2 YYREEE (reference sequence). Trimming stripped 4 bases from V and 2 bases from J, with 25 bases between. This CDR3 spans 18 amino acids.

This chain links TRBV7-2 with TRBJ1-5; TRBD1 agrees at 9 bases. Germline loops: CDR1 SGHTA, CDR2 FQGNSA. The length of the CDR3 is 15 residues. V lost 5 bases to trimming and J lost 2 bases; unmatched junction nucleotides: 4. The CDR3 loop reads CASSPRTGGNQPQHF. Here the CDR3 DNA reads TGTGCCAGCAGCCCCCGGACAGGGGGCAATCAGCCCCAGCATTTT.

This clone turned up a few times. The J gene is TRBJ1-1, the V gene TRBV5-1; D gene uncertain. There are 12 residues in the CDR3. The germline CDR1 and CDR2 sequences are SGHRS and YFSETQ. V was trimmed by 2 bases and J by 7 bases, leaving 9 bases between them. The CDR3: CASSFIGREAFF. CDR3 in DNA: TGCGCCAGCAGCTTTATCGGACGTGAAGCTTTCTTT.

This clone was counted between two and nine times. This same CDR3 is encoded by further DNA sequences in the sample. The rearrangement uses TRBV7-2 and TRBJ2-3; 8 nucleotides align to TRBD1. Trimming cost V 1 base and J 3 bases; bases outside gene matches: 0. The CDR3 covers 14 residues. Germline CDR1 reads SGHTA; CDR2 reads FQGNSA. The CDR3 reads CASSLGQGTDTQYF. In DNA, the CDR3 is TGTGCCAGCAGCTTAGGACAGGGGACAGATACGCAGTATTTT.

There are a few counts of this clone. V and J are TRBV7-2 and TRBJ2-3; the D gene is possibly TRBD1 (6 bases). Trimming removed 4 bases from V and 7 bases from J, with 9 bases in between. Germline V lookup: CDR1 SGHTA, CDR2 FQGNSA. This CDR3 has 12 amino acids. Here the CDR3 DNA reads TGTGCCAGCAGCTCCCAGGGGCATACGCAGTATTTT. Its protein is CASSSQGHTQYF.

This clone was seen more than once but under ten times. CDR3 nucleotides: TGTGCCAGCAGTTACTACGGGTTGGAGACCCAGTACTTC. Its protein product is CASSYYGLETQYF. V is TRBV6-5 and J is TRBJ2-5; D is uncertain. The germline V and J ends were trimmed by 1 base and 5 bases, with 8 bases remaining between them. Looked up from germline, CDR1 is MNHEY and CDR2 is SVGAGI. The CDR3 spans 13 residues.

The rearrangement uses TRBV7-2 and TRBJ1-2; 7 bases agree with TRBD1. V lost 5 bases, J lost 3 bases, and 9 bases stayed unmatched. CDR3 length: 15 amino acids. Germline CDR1 and CDR2: SGHTA and FQGNSA. The CDR3 region has the DNA TGTGCCAGCAGCCCCGGGACAGCATTCGACTATGGCTACACCTTC. Encoded protein: CASSPGTAFDYGYTF.

This rearrangement joins TRBV29-1 to TRBJ1-5; 8 positions match TRBD1. With 1 base clipped from V and 9 bases from J, the junction kept 5 bases outside the gene matches. The CDR3 totals 13 residues. Germline CDR1 and CDR2: SQVTM and ANQGSEA. The CDR3 DNA reads TGCAGCGTTGAAGTCAATGACAGGGGGCCCCAGCATTTT. It encodes CSVEVNDRGPQHF.

The chain carries TRBV10-3 and TRBJ1-2; 12 bases line up with TRBD1. Trimming at V came to 7 bases and at J to 0 bases, leaving 6 bases not matched to a gene. Germline V CDR1 and CDR2: ENHRY, SYGVKD. The CDR3 extends over 16 amino acids. The CDR3 reads CAINRDRGPSNYGYTF. The CDR3 bases are TGTGCCATCAACCGGGACAGGGGGCCTTCTAACTATGGCTACACCTTC.

This clone came up a few times. The V and J genes are TRBV6-6 and TRBJ1-2; D remains unclear. CDR3 size: 11 residues. The V gene lost 6 bases and the J gene lost 0 bases, with 2 bases spanning the gap. In germline, CDR1 is MNHNY, CDR2 SVGAGI (reference sequence). The CDR3 sequence: CASRPNYGYTF. The CDR3 DNA follows: TGTGCCAGCAGACCTAACTATGGCTACACCTTC.

This clone has just a few counts. This chain joins TRBV29-1 and TRBJ2-5; 11 bases line up with TRBD2. From germline, CDR1 is SQVTM and CDR2 ANQGSEA. The ends lost 6 bases at V and 4 bases at J; junction bases unmatched: 1. This CDR3 is 12 amino acids long. CDR3: CSVGTSGETQYF. The CDR3 DNA reads as TGCAGCGTCGGGACTAGCGGAGAGACCCAGTACTTC.

The rearrangement links TRBV7-2 to TRBJ1-6; D gene ambiguous. Trimming removed 3 bases from V and 6 bases from J, with 3 bases in between. Germline V gene sequence: CDR1 SGHTA, CDR2 FQGNSA. This CDR3 comprises 12 residues. The DNA of the CDR3 is TGTGCCAGCAGCTTCGGTAATTCACCCCTCCACTTT. Translating it yields CASSFGNSPLHF. The whole variable domain, filled in from reference TRBV7-2 and TRBJ1-6, reads GAGVSQSPSNKVTEKGKDVELRCDPISGHTALYWYRQSLGQGLEFLIYFQGNSAPDKSGLPSDRFSAERTGGSVSTLTIQRTQQEDSAVYLCASSFGNSPLHFGNGTRLTVT.

This clone was counted between two and nine times. CDR3 sequence (DNA): TGTGCCAGCAGGTCTCATGGTGTAGAAGCTTTCTTT. Encoded protein: CASRSHGVEAFF. The rearrangement links TRBV5-6 to TRBJ1-1; no reliable D call. The germline V gene encodes CDR1 SGHDT and CDR2 YYEEEE. The CDR3 consists of 12 residues. Trimming took off 5 bases at V and 8 bases at J, with 13 bases between the two ends. Combining the CDR3 with reference TRBV5-6 and TRBJ1-1 gives the whole variable domain DAGVTQSPTHLIKTRGQQVTLRCSPKSGHDTVSWYQQALGQGPQFIFQYYEEEERQRGNFPDRFSGHQFPNYSSELNVNALLLGDSALYLCASRSHGVEAFFGQGTRLTVV.

This clone was counted only a few times. Other DNA sequences of this sample code for an identical CDR3. The rearrangement links TRBV19 to TRBJ2-6, with TRBD1 matching 9 bases. CDR1 is LNHDA and CDR2 is SQIVND in the germline V gene (reference sequence). The CDR3 covers 16 residues. J lost 2 bases, V lost 5 bases, and 4 bases had no gene match. CDR3 sequence reads: CASSSQGAPGANVLTF. Written as DNA, the CDR3 is TGTGCCAGTAGTTCACAGGGGGCTCCTGGGGCCAACGTCCTGACTTTC.

This chain connects TRBV7-9 to TRBJ2-1; tentatively, D is TRBD2 (5 bases). Deletions cut 2 bases from V and 0 bases from J, with 17 bases between. CDR3 length: 18 residues. Germline-derived CDR1 and CDR2 are SEHNR and FQNEAQ (reference sequence). The CDR3 here is CASSLLLRAGLSYNEQFF. CDR3 DNA: TGTGCCAGCAGCTTACTTCTTCGGGCGGGCCTCTCCTACAATGAGCAGTTCTTC.

In this sample, this clone turned up a few times. The genes are TRBV6-1 and TRBJ1-1; D is unclear. Germline CDR1 reads MNHNS; CDR2 reads SASEGT. CDR3 length: 13 amino acids. With 6 bases removed from V and 0 bases from J, the gap between germline ends came to 8 bases. This CDR3 is CASSLRLNTEAFF. CDR3 bases: TGTGCCAGCAGCTTACGGTTGAACACTGAAGCTTTCTTT.

J is TRBJ1-2 and V is TRBV27, with D unclear. V lost 5 bases to trimming and J lost 1 base, with 11 bases between them. Looked up from germline, CDR1 is MNHEY and CDR2 is SMNVEV (reference sequence). This CDR3 is 14 amino acids long. The CDR3 spells CASSPQISNYGYTF. CDR3 in DNA: TGTGCCAGCAGTCCGCAGATCAGTAACTATGGCTACACCTTC.